This T cell receptor (beta chain) was sequenced for a study of human T cells and chemical hapten exposure. TCRdb redid the calling of the RACE reads with MiXCR, one entry per CDR3 protein. The sample lists under 150,000 distinct CDR3 sequences; roughly an eighth were seen once. In its sample, this clonotype was seen a few times. The junction departs from germline at one end; a sequencing error may be responsible. Stated time point: patch test 1, 2 weeks after DPC sensitization. Treatment of the sample: therapeutic diphenylcyclopropenone sensitization with weekly scalp DPC. The CDR3 has 14 amino acids. In germline, CDR1 is WSHSY, CDR2 SAAADI.

Material: whole blood, obtained in connection with sensitization to the hapten diphenylcyclopropenone (DPC). This receptor was obtained from a woman in her forties or fifties with alopecia areata. Some clones in this sample may be carry-over from other donors' samples. The chain combines TRBV10-2 with TRBJ2-7; 8 positions agree with TRBD1. For the CDR3, the DNA is TGCGCCAGCAGCAAATGGACAGGGTCCTCCGAGCAGTACTTC. Translated, it gives CASSKWTGSSEQYF.